The entry that follows covers one T cell receptor beta chain sequence. This specimen comes from a study of blood T cell repertoires in COVID-19. Authors' data handling: Scientists estimated how many nucleated cells there were by amplifying reference gene primers. Measured with immunoSEQ multiplex PCR; TCRdb has only the in-frame clones, and not every one. The DNA was the basis for D and trimming; V, J and clone size are from that table. The sample lists 200,000 to 250,000 clones; about 85% were seen once. This receptor was obtained from a man aged 30 to 45 who had recovered from COVID-19. Sequencing used PBMCs or T cells enriched from blood (not recorded which).

This CDR3 reads CASSSRQGLNTEAFF. CDR3 nucleotide sequence: TGCGCCAGCAGCAGCCGACAGGGGTTGAACACTGAAGCTTTCTTT. The chain carries TRBV5-1 and TRBJ1-1, with TRBD1 identical over 8 bases. V dropped 4 bases and J dropped 0; count of bases not matched to a gene: 5. Germline CDR1 is SGHRS and CDR2 is YFSETQ. The CDR3 runs to 15 residues.